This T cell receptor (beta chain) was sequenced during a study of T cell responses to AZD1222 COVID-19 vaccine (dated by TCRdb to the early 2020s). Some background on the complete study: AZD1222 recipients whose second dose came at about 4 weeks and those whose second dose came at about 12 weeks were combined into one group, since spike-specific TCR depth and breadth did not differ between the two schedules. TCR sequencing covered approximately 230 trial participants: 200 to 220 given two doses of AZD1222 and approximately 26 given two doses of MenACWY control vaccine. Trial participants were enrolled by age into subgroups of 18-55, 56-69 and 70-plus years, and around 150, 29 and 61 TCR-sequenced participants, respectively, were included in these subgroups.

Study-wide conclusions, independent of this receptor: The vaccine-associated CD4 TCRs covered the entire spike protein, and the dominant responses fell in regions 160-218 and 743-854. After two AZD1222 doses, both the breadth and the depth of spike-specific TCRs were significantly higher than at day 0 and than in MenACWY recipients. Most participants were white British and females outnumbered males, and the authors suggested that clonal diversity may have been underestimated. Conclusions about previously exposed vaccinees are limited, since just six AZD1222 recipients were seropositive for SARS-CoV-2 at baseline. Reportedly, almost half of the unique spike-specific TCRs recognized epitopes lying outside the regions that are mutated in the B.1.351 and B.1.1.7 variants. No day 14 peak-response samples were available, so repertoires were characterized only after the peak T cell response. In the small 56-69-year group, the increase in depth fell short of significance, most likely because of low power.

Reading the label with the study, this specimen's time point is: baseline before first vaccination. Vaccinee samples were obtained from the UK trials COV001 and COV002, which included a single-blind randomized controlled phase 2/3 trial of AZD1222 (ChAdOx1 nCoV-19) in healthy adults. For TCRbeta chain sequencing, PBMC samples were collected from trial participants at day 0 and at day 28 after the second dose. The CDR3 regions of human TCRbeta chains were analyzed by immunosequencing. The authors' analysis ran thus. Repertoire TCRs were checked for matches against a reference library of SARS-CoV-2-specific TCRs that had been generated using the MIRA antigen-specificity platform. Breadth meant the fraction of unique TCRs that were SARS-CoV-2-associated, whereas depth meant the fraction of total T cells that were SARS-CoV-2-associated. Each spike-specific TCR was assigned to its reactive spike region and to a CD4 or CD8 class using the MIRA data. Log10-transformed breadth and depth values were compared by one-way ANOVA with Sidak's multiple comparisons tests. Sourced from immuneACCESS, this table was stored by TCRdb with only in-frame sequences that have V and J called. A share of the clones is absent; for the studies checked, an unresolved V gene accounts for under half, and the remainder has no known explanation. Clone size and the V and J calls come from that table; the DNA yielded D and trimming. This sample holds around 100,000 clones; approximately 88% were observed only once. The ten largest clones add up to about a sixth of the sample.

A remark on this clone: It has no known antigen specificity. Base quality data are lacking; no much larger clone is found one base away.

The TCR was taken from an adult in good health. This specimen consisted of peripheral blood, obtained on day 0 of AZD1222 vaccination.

The CDR3 protein: CASSENSSGVTDTQYF. The base sequence is TGTGCCAGCAGTGAAAACTCTAGCGGGGTCACAGATACGCAGTATTTT. The chain was built from TRBV6-1 and TRBJ2-3, and TRBD2 aligns with 9 junction nucleotides. Counted from cysteine to phenylalanine, this CDR3 has 16 amino acids. Only CDR3 DNA is held: 48 bases, read in frame from base 1. Clipping removes 2 bases from V and 2 bases from J, with 5 as the unmatched junction base count. The germline V gene specifies MNHNS as CDR1 and SASEGT as CDR2.